The clone carrying this T cell receptor beta chain was found a few times. The source of the sample is a study of control samples from healthy donors and cancer patients. Clones were read by immunoSEQ multiplex PCR, and TCRdb kept only the in-frame ones, dropping some. The table shows roughly 92,000 clones, with approximately 90% occurring only once. With V trimmed by 0 bases and J by 5 bases, 5 bases remained unmatched. The CDR3 length is 14 residues. The germline V gene encodes CDR1 SQVTM and CDR2 ANQGSEA. The rearrangement joins TRBV29-1 to TRBJ2-7; the match to TRBD1 covers 9 bases. The sample comprised blood. This TCR came from a woman aged 50 to 60 in good health. For the CDR3, the DNA is TGCAGCGTTGAAGAACAACAGGGGGCTAACGAGCAGTACTTC. Amino acid sequence: CSVEEQQGANEQYF.